A single sample is the source of the 24 T cell receptor beta chains below, sequenced in a study of chemoradiotherapy in HPV16-positive cancers. Profiled with immunoSEQ multiplex PCR; TCRdb holds only in-frame clones, not every one. The profile covers around 29,000 clones, with about 91% appearing a single time and 20% to 25% taken by the ten largest. Sequences were derived from blood, sampled from a patient who underwent chemoradiotherapy. The receptors stem from a human donor with HPV-associated anogenital cancer.

This rearrangement joins TRBV7-2 to TRBJ1-2; 7 bases map to TRBD1. The CDR3 extends over 15 amino acids. J gave up 3 bases and V 3 bases, and 7 bases lay outside the gene matches. The germline V gene has CDR1 SGHTA and CDR2 FQGNSA. In DNA, the CDR3 is TGTGCCAGCAGCTTTAACAGGGGATTGGACTATGGCTACACCTTC. Its protein product is CASSFNRGLDYGYTF.

This chain connects TRBV5-4 to TRBJ2-7; D unresolved. Trimming left V 2 bases short and J 4 bases short, with 13 bases between. Per germline, CDR1 SGHNT and CDR2 YYREEE (reference sequence). The CDR3 sequence is 14 residues long. The CDR3 nucleotides are TGTGCCAGCAGCTTCGCTGTCGGACGGTACGAGCAGTACTTC. Translated: CASSFAVGRYEQYF.

The gene calls are TRBV7-2 and TRBJ2-2, with 11 nucleotides matching TRBD1. CDR1 is SGHTA and CDR2 is FQGNSA in the germline V gene. J gave up 3 bases and V 5 bases, and 5 bases lay outside the gene matches. The CDR3 is 16 amino acids. The CDR3 nucleotides read TGTGCCAGCAGCCCGGACAGGGGGCGGGACACCGGGGAGCTGTTTTTT. Translating it yields CASSPDRGRDTGELFF.

The chain carries TRBV14 and TRBJ2-2; 7 nucleotides align to TRBD1. This CDR3 is built from 14 residues. Germline CDR1 is SGHDN and CDR2 is FVKESK. The J segment lost 5 bases and the V segment lost 4 bases, leaving 4 bases of the junction unmatched. The CDR3 spells CASSRNRGTGELFF. CDR3 nucleotide sequence: TGTGCCAGCAGCCGAAACAGGGGAACCGGGGAGCTGTTTTTT.

This clone has a single count. V usage is TRBV29-1 and J usage is TRBJ2-1; possible D gene TRBD2, 6 bases. Germline CDR1 is SQVTM and CDR2 is ANQGSEA. The CDR3 spans 10 residues. The ends were cut back, 6 bases at V and 8 bases at J, with 8 bases in the middle. CDR3 loop: CSVWGDEQFF. The CDR3, as DNA: TGCAGCGTCTGGGGGGATGAGCAGTTCTTC.

The DNA of the CDR3 is TGTGCCAGCACCCCCGGACAGGGACAAACTGAAGCTTTCTTT. The encoded protein is CASTPGQGQTEAFF. The rearrangement links TRBV7-8 to TRBJ1-1, with 8 positions matching TRBD1. J gave up 5 bases and V 7 bases, and 9 bases lay outside the gene matches. Germline CDR1 and CDR2: SGHVS and FQNEAQ. The CDR3 spans 14 residues.

V gene TRBV5-4 combines with J gene TRBJ2-7; TRBD1 matches 9 bases. The CDR3 loop spans 15 amino acids. Germline values: CDR1 SGHNT, CDR2 YYREEE (reference sequence). Germline trimming cut 2 bases from V and 0 bases from J; bases unmatched to any gene: 3. For the CDR3, the DNA is TGTGCCAGCAGCTTAGGGACAGGGCTCTCCTACGAGCAGTACTTC. Its translation: CASSLGTGLSYEQYF.

A single count supports this clone. Other nucleotide sequences in the sample specify the same CDR3. The chain links TRBV5-1 to TRBJ2-6; D ambiguous. This CDR3 region has 16 residues. Trimming shortened V by 0 bases and J by 0 bases, and 7 bases separated the two germline ends. Germline V gene sequence: CDR1 SGHRS, CDR2 YFSETQ. CDR3 residues: CASSLGESSGANVLTF. As DNA, the CDR3 is TGCGCCAGCAGCTTGGGGGAATCCTCTGGGGCCAACGTCCTGACTTTC. Based on the CDR3 plus reference TRBV5-1 and TRBJ2-6, the full variable domain is KAGVTQTPRYLIKTRGQQVTLSCSPISGHRSVSWYQQTPGQGLQFLFEYFSETQRNKGNFPGRFSGRQFSNSRSEMNVSTLELGDSALYLCASSLGESSGANVLTFGAGSRLTVL.

The rearrangement joins TRBV7-9 to TRBJ2-2, with 7 bases fitting TRBD2. From germline, CDR1 is SEHNR and CDR2 FQNEAQ (reference sequence). V lost 5 bases to trimming and J lost 0 bases; unmatched junction nucleotides: 15. CDR3 length: 19 amino acids. CDR3 residues: CASSPTGGRGGANTGELFF. In DNA form, the CDR3 reads TGTGCCAGCAGCCCCACGGGGGGTCGCGGGGGAGCGAACACCGGGGAGCTGTTTTTT. The complete variable domain, with remaining parts taken from reference TRBV7-9 and TRBJ2-2, reads DTGVSQNPRHKITKRGQNVTFRCDPISEHNRLYWYRQTLGQGPEFLTYFQNEAQLEKSRLLSDRFSAERPKGSFSTLEIQRTEQGDSAMYLCASSPTGGRGGANTGELFFGEGSRLTVL.

The chain has TRBV27 and TRBJ2-1; 8 nucleotides align to TRBD2. V dropped 9 bases and J dropped 10; count of bases not matched to a gene: 14. The CDR3 runs to 14 residues. CDR1 and CDR2 from the germline V gene are MNHEY and SMNVEV (reference sequence). The CDR3 sequence: CASSREGLSWEQFF. The CDR3 coding sequence is TGTGCCAGTTCCCGGGAGGGCCTTTCGTGGGAGCAGTTCTTC.

The chain uses TRBV4-3 and TRBJ1-3; perhaps TRBD1 as D (5 bases). Germline V CDR1 and CDR2: LGHNA, YSLEER. Between the trimmed V and J ends, which lost 0 bases and 4 bases, there was a span of 16 bases. CDR3 length: 17 amino acids. DNA for the CDR3: TGCGCCAGCAGCCAAGATGTGCCGGGGCGTGGAGGAAACACCATATATTTT. The encoded protein is CASSQDVPGRGGNTIYF.

V is TRBV18 and J is TRBJ2-3; 9 nucleotides line up with TRBD2. V lost 2 bases and J lost 11; bases outside the gene matches: 11. This CDR3 contains 15 residues. Germline V gene data show CDR1 as KGHSH and CDR2 as LQKENI. CDR3 amino acids: CASSPGSGGVGVQYF. CDR3 DNA sequence: TGTGCCAGCTCACCAGGTAGCGGGGGCGTAGGTGTGCAGTATTTT.

The rearrangement uses TRBV30 and TRBJ1-5; no definite D call. The V gene lost 5 bases and the J gene lost 3 bases, with 14 bases spanning the gap. The CDR3 runs to 14 residues. Germline CDR1 and CDR2: GTSNPN and SVGIG (reference sequence). CDR3 in DNA: TGTGCCTGGTATTCTGGACGGGTCAATCAGCCCCAGCATTTT. Protein: CAWYSGRVNQPQHF. The full variable domain, completed using reference TRBV30 and TRBJ1-5, is SQTIHQWPATLVQPVGSPLSLECTVEGTSNPNLYWYRQAAGRGLQLLFYSVGIGQISSEVPQNLSASRPQDRQFILSSKKLLLSDSGFYLCAWYSGRVNQPQHFGDGTRLSIL.

J is TRBJ2-4 and V is TRBV27; TRBD1 agrees at 7 bases. The V gene's germline CDR1 is MNHEY and CDR2 SMNVEV (reference sequence). This CDR3 region has 16 residues. V gave up 5 bases and J gave up 0 bases; unmatched junction bases: 7. DNA of the CDR3: TGTGCCAGCAGTGCCGGGACAGCGATAGCCAAAAACATTCAGTACTTC. The encoded protein is CASSAGTAIAKNIQYF.

The V gene is TRBV10-3, the J gene TRBJ2-7; either TRBD1 or TRBD2 may supply D (5 bases each). The germline gives CDR1 ENHRY, CDR2 SYGVKD. V was pared by 0 bases and J by 12 bases, with 12 bases between. The CDR3 runs 12 residues. The CDR3 DNA follows: TGTGCCATCAGTGAGTCCCGGGACCTCTGGTACTTC. This codes for CAISESRDLWYF.

The rearrangement uses TRBV7-8 and TRBJ2-3; the D is unclear. The CDR3 runs to 15 residues. Germline V gene lookup returns CDR1 SGHVS and CDR2 FQNEAQ. V was cut by 3 bases and J by 3 bases, with 13 bases left in between. CDR3 loop: CASSFVIDYTDTQYF. The CDR3 coding sequence is TGTGCCAGCAGCTTTGTGATTGATTATACAGATACGCAGTATTTT. The full variable domain, its missing parts supplied by reference TRBV7-8 and TRBJ2-3, is GAGVSQSPRYKVAKRGQDVALRCDPISGHVSLFWYQQALGQGPEFLTYFQNEAQLDKSGLPSDRFFAERPEGSVSTLKIQRTQQEDSAVYLCASSFVIDYTDTQYFGPGTRLTVL.

The CDR3 nucleotides read TGTGCCAGCAGCGTAGACAGGACGCGGGTAACAGGCTACACCTTC. Translating it yields CASSVDRTRVTGYTF. J is TRBJ1-2 and V is TRBV5-8, with a weak D call TRBD1 (6 bases). Germline lookup yields CDR1 SGHTS and CDR2 YDEGEE. The CDR3 spans 15 residues. V was trimmed by 4 bases and J by 8 bases, leaving 21 bases between them. The full variable domain, completed using reference TRBV5-8 and TRBJ1-2, is EAGVTQSPTHLIKTRGQQATLRCSPISGHTSVYWYQQALGLGLQFLLWYDEGEERNRGNFPPRFSGRQFPNYSSELNVNALELEDSALYLCASSVDRTRVTGYTFGSGTRLTVV.

The V gene is TRBV6-5, the J gene TRBJ1-5; a weak D match, TRBD1 (5 bases). CDR1 is MNHEY and CDR2 is SVGAGI in the germline V gene. CDR3 length: 15 amino acids. V lost 0 bases and J 3 bases, leaving 9 bases between the germline ends. The CDR3 here is CASSYSAGNNQPQHF. Written as DNA, the CDR3 is TGTGCCAGCAGTTACTCCGCAGGGAACAATCAGCCCCAGCATTTT.

This clone is a singleton in its sample. J is TRBJ2-7 and V is TRBV7-8, with 11 bases that match TRBD2. The CDR3 extends over 15 amino acids. Germline CDR1 and CDR2: SGHVS and FQNEAQ. Trimming cost V 1 base and J 3 bases; bases outside gene matches: 2. DNA for the CDR3: TGTGCCAGCAGCTTAGAGGGGACTAGCGGCTACGAGCAGTACTTC. Amino acid sequence: CASSLEGTSGYEQYF.

J is TRBJ2-7 and V is TRBV30; a weak D match, TRBD1 (6 bases). Deletions cut 2 bases from V and 2 bases from J, with 13 bases between. Per germline, CDR1 GTSNPN and CDR2 SVGIG (reference sequence). This CDR3 is built from 14 residues. The CDR3: CAWSLQGFTYEQYF. CDR3 in DNA: TGTGCCTGGAGTCTACAGGGCTTTACCTACGAGCAGTACTTC. Full variable domain (outside the CDR3, taken from reference TRBV30 and TRBJ2-7): SQTIHQWPATLVQPVGSPLSLECTVEGTSNPNLYWYRQAAGRGLQLLFYSVGIGQISSEVPQNLSASRPQDRQFILSSKKLLLSDSGFYLCAWSLQGFTYEQYFGPGTRLTVT.

The chain employs TRBV5-1 and TRBJ1-2; D remains ambiguous. Trimming left V 0 bases short and J 4 bases short, with 10 bases between. CDR1 SGHRS and CDR2 YFSETQ come from the germline V gene. The length of the CDR3 is 14 residues. The CDR3 reads CASSLEKPGYGYTF. The DNA for the CDR3 is TGCGCCAGCAGCTTGGAAAAGCCCGGCTATGGCTACACCTTC.

The rearrangement uses TRBV6-5 and TRBJ1-1; 8 positions match TRBD1. The CDR3 has 16 residues. The V gene's germline CDR1 is MNHEY and CDR2 SVGAGI. The V segment lost 0 bases and the J segment 1 base; nucleotides outside the gene matches: 4. The CDR3 nucleotides read TGTGCCAGCAGTTACTCAATGGGGACAGGGAACACTGAAGCTTTCTTT. Its translation: CASSYSMGTGNTEAFF.

The chain employs TRBV7-9 and TRBJ2-7; 13 positions match TRBD2. The CDR3 extends over 15 amino acids. The ends lost 5 bases at V and 4 bases at J; junction bases unmatched: 5. Germline assignment: CDR1 SEHNR and CDR2 FQNEAQ (reference sequence). Here the CDR3 DNA reads TGTGCCAGCAGCGGCGGGACTAGCGGGACTTACGAGCAGTACTTC. It is translated as CASSGGTSGTYEQYF.

The J gene is TRBJ2-5, the V gene TRBV27; D gene unclear. Per germline, CDR1 MNHEY and CDR2 SMNVEV (reference sequence). This CDR3 region has 10 residues. Trimming pared 10 bases from V and 4 bases from J, leaving 7 bases between. The CDR3 DNA reads as TGTGCCACCAAACCAGAGACCCAGTACTTC. It specifies CATKPETQYF.